Each of the 19 T cell receptor beta chains below was sequenced from the same sample in a study of cytomegalovirus exposure and HLA in healthy donors. This PCR relied on a set of 60 Vbeta primers and 13 Jbeta primers. Using immunoSEQ multiplex PCR, the repertoire was profiled, and TCRdb retains in-frame clones only, with some absent. In all, the sample yields 90,000 to 100,000 clones. The specimen sequenced was PBMCs. Receptors originate from a woman in her thirties in good health and CMV-seronegative.

This chain links TRBV9 with TRBJ2-1, with unresolved D. The CDR3 sequence is 15 residues long. V was trimmed by 0 bases and J by 0 bases, leaving 7 bases between them. Germline V gene sequence: CDR1 SGDLS, CDR2 YYNGEE. The CDR3 coding sequence is TGTGCCAGCAGCGTAGGCGAGCACTCCTACAATGAGCAGTTCTTC. This sequence encodes CASSVGEHSYNEQFF.

The gene calls are TRBV27 and TRBJ2-2, with D maybe TRBD1 (5 bases). V was cut by 8 bases and J by 3 bases, with 13 bases left in between. CDR3 size: 14 residues. Germline CDR1 MNHEY, CDR2 SMNVEV (reference sequence). CDR3 protein: CASGVVRDTGELFF. The DNA of the CDR3 is TGTGCCAGCGGTGTGGTCAGGGACACCGGGGAGCTGTTTTTT.

The gene calls are TRBV9 and TRBJ1-2; 9 nucleotides match TRBD1. The CDR3 runs to 15 residues. CDR1 is SGDLS and CDR2 is YYNGEE in the germline V gene. With V trimmed by 3 bases and J by 4 bases, 7 bases remained unmatched. The CDR3 region is CASSEDRGVGYGYTF. For the CDR3, the DNA is TGTGCCAGCAGCGAGGACAGGGGAGTAGGCTATGGCTACACCTTC. Full variable domain (remainder filled in from reference TRBV9 and TRBJ1-2): DSGVTQTPKHLITATGQRVTLRCSPRSGDLSVYWYQQSLDQGLQFLIQYYNGEERAKGNILERFSAQQFPDLHSELNLSSLELGDSALYFCASSEDRGVGYGYTFGSGTRLTVV.

The chain carries TRBV2 and TRBJ1-3; no clear D. The CDR3 runs to 15 residues. Germline CDR1 reads SNHLY; CDR2 reads FYNNEI. Trimming stripped 4 bases from V and 0 bases from J, with 10 bases between. CDR3 in amino acids: CASSGGQTSGNTIYF. CDR3 nucleotide sequence: TGTGCCAGCAGTGGAGGGCAGACCTCTGGAAACACCATATATTTT.

The chain recombines TRBV7-9 with TRBJ2-7; 8 bases are shared with TRBD1. After removal of 7 bases from V and 6 bases from J, the junction contained 5 bases not matched to a gene. The germline CDR1 and CDR2 sequences are SEHNR and FQNEAQ (reference sequence). CDR3 length equals 12 residues. In DNA, the CDR3 is TGTGCCAGCAACGACAGGGGACCCGAGCAGTACTTC. Protein product: CASNDRGPEQYF.

The chain uses TRBV15 and TRBJ2-5; 9 bases are a match to TRBD1. The CDR3 runs 15 residues. With 1 base clipped from V and 5 bases from J, the junction kept 5 bases outside the gene matches. CDR1 is LNHNV and CDR2 is YYDKDF in the germline V gene (reference sequence). This CDR3 is CATSRGTGAKETQYF. As DNA, the CDR3 is TGTGCCACCAGCAGAGGGACAGGGGCGAAGGAGACCCAGTACTTC.

The chain links TRBV28 to TRBJ2-2; 11 bases line up with TRBD2. Germline lookup yields CDR1 MDHEN and CDR2 SYDVKM. This CDR3 is 22 amino acids long. With 3 bases clipped from V and 5 bases from J, the junction kept 23 bases outside the gene matches. The DNA of the CDR3 is TGTGCCAGCAGTTTTTTCCCCCTGATGGGACTAGCGGAACACCCTCCGACCGGGGAGCTGTTTTTT. It yields the protein CASSFFPLMGLAEHPPTGELFF.

This chain links TRBV5-1 with TRBJ2-5; D is perhaps TRBD1 (6 bases). Germline values: CDR1 SGHRS, CDR2 YFSETQ. The CDR3 runs to 13 residues. Trimming pared 0 bases from V and 5 bases from J, leaving 8 bases between. The CDR3: CASSLGQGETQYF. In nucleotides, the CDR3 is TGCGCCAGCAGCTTGGGGCAGGGGGAGACCCAGTACTTC. The whole variable domain, filled in from reference TRBV5-1 and TRBJ2-5, reads KAGVTQTPRYLIKTRGQQVTLSCSPISGHRSVSWYQQTPGQGLQFLFEYFSETQRNKGNFPGRFSGRQFSNSRSEMNVSTLELGDSALYLCASSLGQGETQYFGPGTRLLVL.

V is TRBV7-2 and J is TRBJ2-5, with TRBD2 matching over 8 bases. Germline trimming cut 8 bases from V and 7 bases from J; bases unmatched to any gene: 9. Germline-derived CDR1 and CDR2 are SGHTA and FQGNSA. This CDR3 is built from 13 residues. CDR3 sequence reads: CASGDLGGGTQYF. The DNA for the CDR3 is TGTGCCAGCGGGGACCTCGGGGGGGGGACCCAGTACTTC.

V gene TRBV6-1 combines with J gene TRBJ2-3; 10 positions match TRBD2. Trimming cost V 6 bases and J 4 bases; bases outside gene matches: 7. Germline V gives CDR1 MNHNS, CDR2 SASEGT. The CDR3 length is 15 residues. The CDR3 DNA sequence: TGTGCCAGCAGCGACACTAGCGGGAACCCAGATACGCAGTATTTT. This gives the protein CASSDTSGNPDTQYF.

The chain has TRBV6-1 and TRBJ2-7; 16 nucleotides align to TRBD2. The CDR3 consists of 18 residues. Germline CDR1 reads MNHNS; CDR2 reads SASEGT. J was trimmed by 7 bases and V by 2 bases; bases with no gene match: 11. CDR3 nucleotides: TGTGCCAGCAGTGAATACGGGACTAGCGGGGGGGCCGTCGATGAGCAGTACTTC. It yields the protein CASSEYGTSGGAVDEQYF.

With regard to this clone: A junction end diverges from the germline sequence, so it may reflect a read error. The V gene is TRBV7-7, the J gene TRBJ2-1; 9 nucleotides agree with TRBD2. This CDR3 comprises 20 residues. The germline gives CDR1 SSHAT, CDR2 FNYEAQ (reference sequence). Here the CDR3 DNA reads TGTGCTAGCAGCTTAGGTAGGGTAGCGGGAGCCCCAAAAAGCTACAATGAGCAGTTCTTC. It specifies CASSLGRVAGAPKSYNEQFF.

The J gene is TRBJ1-3, the V gene TRBV28; TRBD1 matches at 9 bases. This CDR3 comprises 13 residues. V shed 9 bases, J shed 6 bases, and the junction held 6 bases outside the gene matches. The germline gives CDR1 MDHEN, CDR2 SYDVKM. CDR3 amino acids: CASLTGGENTIYF. As DNA, the CDR3 is TGTGCCAGTTTGACAGGGGGGGAAAACACCATATATTTT.

The rearrangement joins TRBV5-6 to TRBJ2-3; tentatively, D is TRBD2 (5 bases). Germline V lookup: CDR1 SGHDT, CDR2 YYEEEE. CDR3 length: 15 residues. Trimming cost V 4 bases and J 0 bases, with 12 bases left between them. CDR3 bases: TGTGCCAGCAGCCTTGTCAGCGGAAGCACAGATACGCAGTATTTT. This encodes CASSLVSGSTDTQYF.

The J gene is TRBJ1-1, the V gene TRBV2; D perhaps matches TRBD1 (6 bases). The CDR3 runs 13 residues. Germline assignment: CDR1 SNHLY and CDR2 FYNNEI. Trimming cost V 4 bases and J 3 bases, with 9 bases left between them. The CDR3 DNA is TGTGCCAGCAGTGGAGAGGGGGACACTGAAGCTTTCTTT. Its protein is CASSGEGDTEAFF.

This chain joins TRBV27 and TRBJ2-7; 8 bases align to TRBD1. V lost 6 bases and J lost 0; bases outside the gene matches: 13. CDR1 is MNHEY and CDR2 is SMNVEV in the germline V gene (reference sequence). CDR3 length: 17 residues. The CDR3 loop is CASSRPMQGASSYEQYF. The CDR3 coding sequence is TGTGCCAGCAGCCGACCTATGCAGGGGGCCAGCTCCTACGAGCAGTACTTC.

The chain couples TRBV5-5 to TRBJ2-7; 8 bases agree with TRBD2. Germline CDR1 reads SGHKS; CDR2 reads YYEKEE (reference sequence). There are 15 residues in the CDR3. Germline trimming cut 4 bases from V and 4 bases from J; bases unmatched to any gene: 10. The CDR3: CASSIVPGGEYEQYF. The CDR3, as DNA: TGTGCCAGCAGCATAGTTCCGGGGGGGGAATACGAGCAGTACTTC.

DNA for the CDR3: TGTGCCAGCTCTCAGGACAGGGCAAGCGGCTACACCTTC. Encoded protein: CASSQDRASGYTF. The gene calls are TRBV18 and TRBJ1-2; 8 nucleotides match TRBD1. V gave up 6 bases and J gave up 8 bases; unmatched junction bases: 8. The CDR3 extends over 13 amino acids. CDR1 is KGHSH, CDR2 LQKENI, per germline.

The rearrangement uses TRBV10-3 and TRBJ2-2; perhaps TRBD2 as D (5 bases). The CDR3 has 16 amino acids. Germline CDR1 reads ENHRY; CDR2 reads SYGVKD. V gave up 4 bases and J gave up 2 bases, with 14 bases separating them. The CDR3 here is CAISAKDGLNTGELFF. CDR3 DNA: TGTGCCATCAGTGCCAAGGACGGACTTAACACCGGGGAGCTGTTTTTT.